This T cell receptor (beta chain) is drawn from a study of beta chain features in type 1 diabetes. Expressed TCRB transcripts were sequenced because the isolated RNA had all been reverse transcribed beforehand. Data came from immunoSEQ multiplex PCR; TCRdb stores just in-frame clones and leaves some out. The sample has around 240,000 clones, 68% seen once. The CDR3 length is 14 residues. Germline V gives CDR1 SGHTA, CDR2 FQGNSA. The V gene end was trimmed by 4 bases and the J gene end by 2 bases; junction bases not matched to a gene: 4. Specimen: naive CD4+ T cells from blood. This sequence originates from a man aged 25-40 years in good health. The rearrangement joins TRBV7-2 to TRBJ2-7; 8 bases map to TRBD1. CDR3 sequence: CASSWDRQPYEQYF. DNA for the CDR3: TGTGCCAGCAGCTGGGACAGGCAGCCCTACGAGCAGTACTTC.